This T cell receptor (beta chain) is drawn from a study of T cell changes during pregnancy in multiple sclerosis. The germline V gene encodes CDR1 SGHRS and CDR2 YFSETQ. The CDR3 spans 13 residues. V was pared by 1 base and J by 2 bases, with 0 bases of the junction left unmatched. Only in-frame clones appear in the TCRdb table, and some are missing; sequencing was by immunoSEQ multiplex PCR. This sample has approximately 30,000 clones, with roughly 87% found just once. The clonotype originates from a female donor with multiple sclerosis, enrolled in a pregnancy study. Sequencing was performed on CD8+ T cells from peripheral blood mononuclear cells, taken in the first trimester of pregnancy. This rearrangement joins TRBV5-1 to TRBJ2-7; 7 bases agree with TRBD1. CDR3 in amino acids: CASSLTGAYEQYF. The CDR3 DNA sequence: TGCGCCAGCAGCTTGACAGGGGCCTACGAGCAGTACTTC.